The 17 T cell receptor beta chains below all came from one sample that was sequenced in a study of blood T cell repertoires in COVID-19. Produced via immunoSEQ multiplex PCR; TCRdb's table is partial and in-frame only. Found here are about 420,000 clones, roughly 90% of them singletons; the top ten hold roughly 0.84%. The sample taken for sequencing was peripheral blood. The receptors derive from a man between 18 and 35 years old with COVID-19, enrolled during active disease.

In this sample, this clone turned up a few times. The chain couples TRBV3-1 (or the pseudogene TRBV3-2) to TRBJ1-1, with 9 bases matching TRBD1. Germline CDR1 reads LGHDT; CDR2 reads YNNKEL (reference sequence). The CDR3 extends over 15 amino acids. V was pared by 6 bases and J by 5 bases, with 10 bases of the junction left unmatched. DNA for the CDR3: TGTGCCAGCAGGCGTACGGGACAGGGATGGACTGAAGCTTTCTTT. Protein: CASRRTGQGWTEAFF.

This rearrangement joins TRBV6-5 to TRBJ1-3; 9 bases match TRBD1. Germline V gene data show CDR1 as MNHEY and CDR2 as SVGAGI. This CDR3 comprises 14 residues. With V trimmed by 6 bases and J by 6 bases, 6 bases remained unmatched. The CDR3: CASSQQGAVNTIYF. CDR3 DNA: TGTGCCAGCAGCCAACAGGGGGCTGTAAACACCATATATTTT.

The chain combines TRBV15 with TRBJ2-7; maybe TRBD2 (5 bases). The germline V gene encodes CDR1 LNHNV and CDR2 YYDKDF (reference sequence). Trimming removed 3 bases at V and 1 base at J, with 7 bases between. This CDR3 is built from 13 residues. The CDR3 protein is CATSSGESYEQYF. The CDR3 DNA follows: TGTGCCACCAGCAGCGGGGAATCCTACGAGCAGTACTTC.

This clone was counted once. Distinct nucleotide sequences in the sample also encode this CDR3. As DNA, the CDR3 is TGTGCCAGCAGCGTAGGCCAGGGAGGCGGCTACACCTTC. Residues: CASSVGQGGGYTF. The chain couples TRBV9 to TRBJ1-2; the D gene is possibly TRBD1 (5 bases). Trimming shortened V by 0 bases and J by 8 bases, and 11 bases separated the two germline ends. The CDR3 is made up of 13 amino acids. The germline V gene encodes CDR1 SGDLS and CDR2 YYNGEE.

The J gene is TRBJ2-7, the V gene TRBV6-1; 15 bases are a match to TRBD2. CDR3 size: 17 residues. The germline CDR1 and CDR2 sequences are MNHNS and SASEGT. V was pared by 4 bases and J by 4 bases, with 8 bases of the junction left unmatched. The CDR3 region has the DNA TGTGCCAGCAGTGCGAGAACGGGACTAGCGGGGGGTTACGAGCAGTACTTC. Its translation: CASSARTGLAGGYEQYF.

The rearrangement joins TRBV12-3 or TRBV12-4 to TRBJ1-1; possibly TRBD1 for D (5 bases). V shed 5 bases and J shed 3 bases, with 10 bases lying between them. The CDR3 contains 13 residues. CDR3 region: CASSPTGYTEAFF. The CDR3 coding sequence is TGTGCCAGCAGTCCTACAGGATACACTGAAGCTTTCTTT.

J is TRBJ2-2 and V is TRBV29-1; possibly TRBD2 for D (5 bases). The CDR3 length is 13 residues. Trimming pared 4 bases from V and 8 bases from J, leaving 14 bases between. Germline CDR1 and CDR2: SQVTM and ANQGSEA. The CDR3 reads CSVGRERGGELFF. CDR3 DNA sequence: TGCAGCGTTGGGCGTGAGAGAGGGGGGGAGCTGTTTTTT.

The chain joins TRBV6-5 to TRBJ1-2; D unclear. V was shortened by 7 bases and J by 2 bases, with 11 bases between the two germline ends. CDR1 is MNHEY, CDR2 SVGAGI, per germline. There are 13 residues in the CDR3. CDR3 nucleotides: TGTGCCAGCACGCCGTCGAGGAACTATGGCTACACCTTC. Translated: CASTPSRNYGYTF.

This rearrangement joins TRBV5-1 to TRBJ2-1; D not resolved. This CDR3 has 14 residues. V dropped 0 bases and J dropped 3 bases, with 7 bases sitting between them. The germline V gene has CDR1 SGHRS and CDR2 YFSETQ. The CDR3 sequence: CASSLGPSYNEQFF. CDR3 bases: TGCGCCAGCAGCTTGGGCCCTAGCTACAATGAGCAGTTCTTC.

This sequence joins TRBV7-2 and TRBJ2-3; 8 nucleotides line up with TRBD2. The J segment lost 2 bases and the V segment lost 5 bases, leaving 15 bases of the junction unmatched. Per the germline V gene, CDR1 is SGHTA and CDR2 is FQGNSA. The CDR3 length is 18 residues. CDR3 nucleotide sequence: TGTGCCAGCAGCAGCCCCGTGACAGCGGGGGTACACACAGATACGCAGTATTTT. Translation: CASSSPVTAGVHTDTQYF. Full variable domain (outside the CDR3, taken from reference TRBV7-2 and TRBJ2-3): GAGVSQSPSNKVTEKGKDVELRCDPISGHTALYWYRQSLGQGLEFLIYFQGNSAPDKSGLPSDRFSAERTGGSVSTLTIQRTQQEDSAVYLCASSSPVTAGVHTDTQYFGPGTRLTVL.

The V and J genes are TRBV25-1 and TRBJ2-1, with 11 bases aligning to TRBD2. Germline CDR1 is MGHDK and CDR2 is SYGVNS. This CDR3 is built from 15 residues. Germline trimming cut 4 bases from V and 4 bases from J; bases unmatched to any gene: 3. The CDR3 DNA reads TGTGCCAGCAGTGCCCTAGCGGGGGGATACAATGAGCAGTTCTTC. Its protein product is CASSALAGGYNEQFF.

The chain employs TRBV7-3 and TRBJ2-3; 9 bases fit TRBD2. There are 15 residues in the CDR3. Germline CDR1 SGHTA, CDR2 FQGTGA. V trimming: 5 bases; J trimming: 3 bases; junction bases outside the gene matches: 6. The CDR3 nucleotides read TGTGCCAGCAGCCCAGTAGCGGGAGAAACAGATACGCAGTATTTT. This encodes CASSPVAGETDTQYF. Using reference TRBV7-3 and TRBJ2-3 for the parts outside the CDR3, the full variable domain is GAGVSQTPSNKVTEKGKYVELRCDPISGHTALYWYRQSLGQGPEFLIYFQGTGAADDSGLPNDRFFAVRPEGSVSTLKIQRTERGDSAVYLCASSPVAGETDTQYFGPGTRLTVL.

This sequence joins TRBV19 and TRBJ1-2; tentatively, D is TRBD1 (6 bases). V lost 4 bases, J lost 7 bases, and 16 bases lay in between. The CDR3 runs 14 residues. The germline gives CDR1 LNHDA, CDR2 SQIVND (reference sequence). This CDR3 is CASSSDHRVSGYTF. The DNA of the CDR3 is TGTGCCAGTAGTAGCGACCACAGGGTGAGTGGCTACACCTTC.

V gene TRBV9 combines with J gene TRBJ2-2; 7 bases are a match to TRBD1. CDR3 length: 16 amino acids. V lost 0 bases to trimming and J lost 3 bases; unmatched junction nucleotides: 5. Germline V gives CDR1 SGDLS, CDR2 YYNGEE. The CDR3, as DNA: TGTGCCAGCAGCGTAGGAGGGGACAGCTACACCGGGGAGCTGTTTTTT. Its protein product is CASSVGGDSYTGELFF.

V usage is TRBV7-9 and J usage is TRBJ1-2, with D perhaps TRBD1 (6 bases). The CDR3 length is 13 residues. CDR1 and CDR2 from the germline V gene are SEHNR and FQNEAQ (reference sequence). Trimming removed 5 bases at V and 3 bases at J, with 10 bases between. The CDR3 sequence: CASSQGSHYGYTF. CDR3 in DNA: TGTGCCAGCAGCCAGGGGAGTCACTATGGCTACACCTTC.

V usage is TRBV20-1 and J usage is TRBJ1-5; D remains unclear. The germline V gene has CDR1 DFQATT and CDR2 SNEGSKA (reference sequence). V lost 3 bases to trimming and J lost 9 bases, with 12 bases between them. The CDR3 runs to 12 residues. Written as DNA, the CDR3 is TGCAGTGCTAGTTCACCCTCGGGGCCCCAGCATTTT. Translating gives CSASSPSGPQHF.

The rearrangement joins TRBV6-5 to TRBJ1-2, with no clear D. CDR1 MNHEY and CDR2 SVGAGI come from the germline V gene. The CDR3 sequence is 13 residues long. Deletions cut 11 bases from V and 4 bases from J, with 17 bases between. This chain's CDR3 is CASRVGESYGYTF. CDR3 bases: TGTGCCTCAAGGGTGGGAGAGAGCTATGGCTACACCTTC.